The subject of this entry is one T cell receptor (beta chain). Antigen: not known. Sorting separated CD25+CD127- cells from the CD4+ cells of about five patients. Sorting from PBMCs produced CD4+ and CD8+ T cells. The record originates from a study of CD8+ T cells in alopecia areata. Overall study results and limits: There were also resident alphabeta T cells of normal skin sequenced in scalp samples.

The germline CDR1 and CDR2 sequences are SGHTA and FQGNSA. This CDR3 spans 14 amino acids. RNA extraction and reverse transcription yielded cDNA as sequencing template. Sequencing was performed with immunoSEQ multiplex PCR; in TCRdb, only in-frame clones are kept and a portion is missing. The sample consists of around 14,000 clones, 45% to 60% of them appearing once. The source of this sequence is a human donor with alopecia areata. Material for sequencing was CD4+ Tregs sorted from blood. V is TRBV7-2 and J is TRBJ2-5; no reliable D call. The J call is doubtful: the DNA matches TRBJ2-7 better. This CDR3 is CASSLGAGNYEQYF. In nucleotides, the CDR3 is TGTGCCAGCAGCTTAGGGGCAGGAAACTACGAGCAGTACTTC.